This is a list of T cell receptor beta chains from one sample in a study of identical twins. TCRdb ran MiXCR on the 5' RACE reads and lists one entry per CDR3 protein. The sample consists of 450,000 or so distinct CDR3 sequences, approximately 15% of them appearing once. This sample was also put to use in a study of yellow fever vaccine responses in identical twins.

The specimen sequenced was CD4+ T cells sorted from blood. The receptors originated from a woman aged 18-35 years in good health. The CDR3 runs from the conserved cysteine through the conserved F or W. A D gene is named only where the DNA matches it firmly. Where a row states a size, it is once, few, many or the class of an expanded clone; other rows omit it.

d_gene: -; abundance: -; v_gene: TRBV6-2/TRBV6-3; j_gene: TRBJ2-5; CDR3nt: TGTGCCAGCAGAGCCGGGACCATGGGCCAGTACTTC; CDR3aa: CASRAGTMGQYF
d_gene: TRBD1; abundance: -; v_gene: TRBV7-9; j_gene: TRBJ2-7; CDR3nt: TGTGCCAGCAGCATATCCGGGACAGACTACGAGCAGTACTTC; CDR3aa: CASSISGTDYEQYF
d_gene: -; abundance: few; v_gene: TRBV4-3; j_gene: TRBJ2-1; CDR3nt: TGCGCCAGCAGCCAAGATGGGGCGGCCAAGGTGGAGTTCTTC; CDR3aa: CASSQDGAAKVEFF
d_gene: -; abundance: -; v_gene: TRBV3-1; j_gene: TRBJ2-7; CDR3nt: TGTGCCAGCAGCCTGCGCCGGGACCCCCGCTACGAGCAGTACTTC; CDR3aa: CASSLRRDPRYEQYF
d_gene: TRBD1; abundance: few; v_gene: TRBV12-3/TRBV12-4; j_gene: TRBJ2-3; CDR3nt: TGTGCCAGCAGTTTAAAGGGGGCGCGTACGCAGTATTTT; CDR3aa: CASSLKGARTQYF
d_gene: -; abundance: few; v_gene: TRBV20-1; j_gene: TRBJ2-7; CDR3nt: TGCAGTGCAGCAGTAGCCGAGCAGTACTTC; CDR3aa: CSAAVAEQYF
d_gene: -; abundance: -; v_gene: TRBV6-5; j_gene: TRBJ2-5; CDR3nt: TGTGCCAGCAGTTATTCAGGGTTGAGGGAGACCCAGTACTTC; CDR3aa: CASSYSGLRETQYF
d_gene: -; abundance: few; v_gene: TRBV5-1; j_gene: TRBJ2-5; CDR3nt: TGCGCCAGCAGCTTTATGAGAACCCAAGAGACCCAGTACTTC; CDR3aa: CASSFMRTQETQYF
d_gene: -; abundance: -; v_gene: TRBV2; j_gene: TRBJ2-3; CDR3nt: TGTGCCAGTCAGACCCAAGGGGGGTCAGATACGCAGTATTTT; CDR3aa: CASQTQGGSDTQYF
d_gene: -; abundance: few; v_gene: TRBV12-3/TRBV12-4; j_gene: TRBJ2-7; CDR3nt: TGTGCCAGCAGTTTAGAGGACCGCTACGAGCAGTACTTC; CDR3aa: CASSLEDRYEQYF